These 16 T cell receptor beta chains came from one sample sequenced in a study of spatial heterogeneity in lung cancer. Their specific antigens are unknown. As to time point: sample taken at primary tumor resection. Findings of the study overall: In tumors, expanded intratumoral alpha and beta TCR counts tracked mutation counts.

TCRdb re-analysed the 5' RACE reads in MiXCR, keeping a single row per CDR3 protein. The sample has under 20,000 distinct CDR3 sequences, 5.8% seen once. The source material was lung tumor tissue, sampled at surgery. Source of these receptors: a female donor with early-stage non-small cell lung cancer.

This clonotype showed up many times. A library made for alpha chains picked up this beta chain off target, so its size means little. The chain combines TRBV29-1 with TRBJ2-7; TRBD2 is a possible D gene (5 bases). The CDR3 extends over 12 amino acids. The germline CDR1 and CDR2 sequences are SQVTM and ANQGSEA. V lost 6 bases and J 5 bases, leaving 14 bases between the germline ends. The DNA for the CDR3 is TGCAGCGTGGCTTGGCGGGTCAACGAGCAGTACTTC. Encoded protein: CSVAWRVNEQYF.

This clonotype was recorded at least ten times. Found in a library prepared for alpha chains, this beta chain is an off-target read, and its abundance has little meaning. This chain connects TRBV28 to TRBJ2-3; D is possibly TRBD1 (6 bases). V was trimmed by 8 bases and J by 3 bases, leaving 12 bases between them. The CDR3 extends over 13 amino acids. From germline, CDR1 is MDHEN and CDR2 SYDVKM. The CDR3 is CASVRGSTDTQYF. The DNA for the CDR3 is TGTGCCAGCGTGAGGGGGAGTACAGATACGCAGTATTTT.

This clonotype came up many times. This beta chain is an off-target read within a library intended for alpha chains, so its frequency means little. V usage is TRBV20-1 and J usage is TRBJ1-1, with D maybe TRBD1 (6 bases). Germline V gives CDR1 DFQATT, CDR2 SNEGSKA (reference sequence). This CDR3 is 14 amino acids long. Trimming pared 3 bases from V and 4 bases from J, leaving 15 bases between. The CDR3 DNA is TGCAGTGCTAGCGAACAGGGTCGAAGCACTGAAGCTTTCTTT. It specifies CSASEQGRSTEAFF.

In this sample, this clonotype turned up many times. The size of this beta chain means little, since it is a stray read in a library made for alpha chains. CDR3: CSAITGQRYNEQFF. For the CDR3, the DNA is TGCAGTGCTATAACGGGACAGCGGTACAATGAGCAGTTCTTC. The V call is TRBV20-1, the J call TRBJ2-1; 7 bases match TRBD1. CDR1 DFQATT and CDR2 SNEGSKA come from the germline V gene (reference sequence). J was trimmed by 4 bases and V by 4 bases; bases with no gene match: 7. The CDR3 extends over 14 amino acids.

Comment on this clonotype: This beta chain is off target for a library built for alpha chains, so its abundance means little. This chain links TRBV20-1 with TRBJ2-7; 9 nucleotides agree with TRBD1. Germline values: CDR1 DFQATT, CDR2 SNEGSKA (reference sequence). V trimming: 3 bases; J trimming: 6 bases; junction bases outside the gene matches: 6. CDR3 length: 13 residues. The DNA for the CDR3 is TGCAGTGCTAGGGAAGGACAGGGGACCGAGCAGTACTTC. Residues: CSAREGQGTEQYF.

This clonotype was detected many times. Found in a library prepared for alpha chains, this beta chain is an off-target read, and its abundance has little meaning. J is TRBJ2-3 and V is TRBV28, with 9 bases aligning to TRBD1. V was clipped by 5 bases and J by 5 bases; unmatched bases: 8. CDR3 length: 15 residues. CDR1 MDHEN and CDR2 SYDVKM come from the germline V gene. The CDR3 DNA reads as TGTGCCAGCAGTCTCTTTGACAGGGGGAGAGATACGCAGTATTTT. Residues: CASSLFDRGRDTQYF.

This clonotype occurred a few times. With the library built for alpha chains, this beta chain is off target and its frequency is not meaningful. The gene calls are TRBV19 and TRBJ2-2; D is possibly TRBD2 (6 bases). This CDR3 region has 15 residues. Germline assignment: CDR1 LNHDA and CDR2 SQIVND (reference sequence). The V end lost 6 bases, the J end lost 0 bases, and 11 bases lay between the germline ends. This CDR3 reads CASRGGTANTGELFF. As DNA, the CDR3 is TGTGCCAGTAGGGGCGGGACCGCGAACACCGGGGAGCTGTTTTTT.

Ten or more counts support this clonotype. In a library made to pick up alpha chains, this beta chain is a stray read with a size that means little. The rearrangement uses TRBV7-3 and TRBJ2-1; no firm D call. Germline V gene data show CDR1 as SGHTA and CDR2 as FQGTGA. The CDR3 runs to 13 residues. V gave up 0 bases and J gave up 5 bases, with 5 bases separating them. CDR3 nucleotide sequence: TGTGCCAGCAGCTTAACCACCGACAATGAGCAGTTCTTC. Translating it yields CASSLTTDNEQFF.

This clonotype appeared many times. This beta chain appears as a stray read in a library generated for alpha chains; its size is not informative. The chain joins TRBV10-3 to TRBJ1-5; TRBD1 might be the D (6 bases). Germline assignment: CDR1 ENHRY and CDR2 SYGVKD. The CDR3 length is 12 residues. The ends were cut back, 9 bases at V and 3 bases at J, with 9 bases in the middle. The CDR3 DNA is TGTGCCATTTGGGACAACAATCAGCCCCAGCATTTT. Its protein product is CAIWDNNQPQHF.

This clonotype was seen many times. With the library built for alpha chains, this beta chain is off target and its frequency is not meaningful. The rearrangement uses TRBV9 and TRBJ1-2, with 7 bases fitting TRBD1. Germline V gene lookup returns CDR1 SGDLS and CDR2 YYNGEE. Trimming cost V 5 bases and J 3 bases; bases outside gene matches: 7. This CDR3 is built from 14 residues. CDR3 bases: TGTGCCAGCAGTACCCAGGGGGGAGACTATGGCTACACCTTC. Amino acid sequence: CASSTQGGDYGYTF.

This clonotype was seen many times. As an off-target read in a library built for alpha chains, this beta chain has a frequency of little significance. The J gene is TRBJ2-4, the V gene TRBV21-1; the table names TRBD2, a call not compared with the DNA. TRBV21-1 is recorded as a pseudogene. The CDR3 is 18 residues long. CDR3 sequence (DNA): TGTGCCAGCAGCAAAACCCCCGGGACTCTCTTAGCCAAAAACATTCAGTACTTC. As protein: CASSKTPGTLLAKNIQYF.

This clonotype has a count of ten or more. This beta chain is an off-target read within a library intended for alpha chains, so its frequency means little. This chain connects TRBV9 to TRBJ2-2, with a tentative D call TRBD2 (5 bases). The germline V gene has CDR1 SGDLS and CDR2 YYNGEE. Trimming cost V 0 bases and J 5 bases, with 8 bases left between them. The CDR3 has 14 amino acids. CDR3 sequence: CASSVVTGTGELFF. CDR3 nucleotides: TGTGCCAGCAGCGTAGTTACGGGAACCGGGGAGCTGTTTTTT.

Concerning this clonotype itself: This beta chain is a stray read from a library made for alpha chains; its abundance is not meaningful. The genes are TRBV5-4 and TRBJ2-5, with 10 bases that match TRBD2. The CDR3 sequence is 14 residues long. CDR1 and CDR2 from the germline V gene are SGHNT and YYREEE (reference sequence). V gave up 4 bases and J gave up 5 bases; unmatched junction bases: 5. The CDR3 loop reads CASSGTSVKETQYF. DNA for the CDR3: TGTGCCAGCAGCGGGACTAGCGTGAAGGAGACCCAGTACTTC. The full variable domain, rest sourced from reference TRBV5-4 and TRBJ2-5, is ETGVTQSPTHLIKTRGQQVTLRCSSQSGHNTVSWYQQALGQGPQFIFQYYREEENGRGNFPPRFSGLQFPNYSSELNVNALELDDSALYLCASSGTSVKETQYFGPGTRLLVL.

As to this clonotype: This beta chain appears as a stray read in a library generated for alpha chains; its size is not informative. The V gene is TRBV29-1, the J gene TRBJ2-2, with 7 bases fitting TRBD2. Germline trimming cut 4 bases from V and 6 bases from J; bases unmatched to any gene: 14. This CDR3 region has 16 residues. Germline V gene sequence: CDR1 SQVTM, CDR2 ANQGSEA. DNA for the CDR3: TGCAGCGTTGTTTTGCGGGAGAGCTGGGGCCCCGGGGAGCTGTTTTTT. Amino acids: CSVVLRESWGPGELFF.

This clonotype has a handful of counts. In a library made to pick up alpha chains, this beta chain is a stray read with a size that means little. The chain links TRBV29-1 to TRBJ1-4; possibly TRBD1 for D (5 bases). CDR3 length: 12 amino acids. The V gene lost 7 bases and the J gene lost 5 bases, with 11 bases spanning the gap. The germline V gene encodes CDR1 SQVTM and CDR2 ANQGSEA. The CDR3 protein is CSGRDLNEKLFF. CDR3 nucleotides: TGCAGCGGCCGGGACCTGAATGAAAAACTGTTTTTT.

This clonotype was observed a handful of times. This beta chain appears as a stray read in a library generated for alpha chains; its size is not informative. J is TRBJ2-1 and V is TRBV20-1, with TRBD2 identical over 8 bases. CDR1 and CDR2 (germline): DFQATT, SNEGSKA (reference sequence). CDR3 length equals 17 residues. Germline trimming cut 2 bases from V and 4 bases from J; bases unmatched to any gene: 13. CDR3 DNA sequence: TGCAGTGCTAGATCCCGACCCGGGACTAGAACTTACAATGAGCAGTTCTTC. Its protein is CSARSRPGTRTYNEQFF.